One T cell receptor (beta chain) is described in this entry. There are 15 residues in the CDR3. Germline V CDR1 and CDR2: LNHDA, SQIVND (reference sequence). V lost 5 bases, J lost 3 bases, and 14 bases lay in between. Sequencing was performed with immunoSEQ multiplex PCR; in TCRdb, only in-frame clones are kept and a portion is missing. Among 240,000 or so clones listed, more than 75% were seen once. These data are taken from a study of blood T cell repertoires in COVID-19. Study overall: T cells, B-cell-depleted T cells, or PBMCs supplied cDNA or gDNA.

Source material: peripheral blood. This chain links TRBV19 with TRBJ2-1, with a tentative D call TRBD2 (5 bases). The clonotype originates from a woman aged 55-70 years with active or convalescent COVID-19. The CDR3 spells CASSPPGVRYNEQFF. Here the CDR3 DNA reads TGTGCCAGTAGTCCTCCCGGGGTTCGCTACAATGAGCAGTTCTTC.